These 28 T cell receptor beta chains share one sample of origin, sequenced in a study of blood T cell repertoires in COVID-19. The protocol was immunoSEQ multiplex PCR, while the TCRdb copy is restricted to in-frame clones and leaves out a portion. The sample carries nearly 25,000 clones, 65% to 80% recorded once. The sample comprised peripheral blood. The receptors shown here come from a man between 50 and 59 years old with COVID-19, enrolled during active disease.

This clone has only a few counts. The chain combines TRBV10-1 with TRBJ2-7; D may be TRBD1 (6 bases). Trimming took off 3 bases at V and 2 bases at J, with 17 bases between the two ends. The CDR3 spans 16 residues. Germline assignment: CDR1 WNHNN and CDR2 SYGVQD (reference sequence). CDR3 DNA sequence: TGCGCCAGCAGTGACATCGTCGGACAGAGAACCTACGAGCAGTACTTC. This translates into CASSDIVGQRTYEQYF.

The rearrangement links TRBV4-2 to TRBJ1-2; D unclear. Trimming pared 5 bases from V and 0 bases from J, leaving 7 bases between. Germline loops: CDR1 LGHNA, CDR2 YNFKEQ. This CDR3 is built from 13 residues. DNA for the CDR3: TGTGCCAGCAGCTTCCGTACTAACTATGGCTACACCTTC. Translated, it gives CASSFRTNYGYTF.

This clone is termed medium-sized (0.01 to 0.1%). This sequence joins TRBV24-1 and TRBJ2-2, with 8 bases matching TRBD1. CDR1 is KGHDR, CDR2 SFDVKD, per germline. V lost 4 bases to trimming and J lost 1 base; unmatched junction nucleotides: 4. This CDR3 comprises 16 residues. CDR3 sequence: CATSDPGTGNTGELFF. The CDR3, as DNA: TGTGCCACCAGTGACCCCGGGACAGGGAACACCGGGGAGCTGTTTTTT.

The V and J genes are TRBV19 and TRBJ1-4, with D perhaps matching TRBD1 (6 bases). The V end was cut by 7 bases, the J end by 7 bases, with 19 bases between. Looked up from germline, CDR1 is LNHDA and CDR2 is SQIVND (reference sequence). This CDR3 comprises 15 residues. The CDR3: CASTFTQQGSEKLFF. The CDR3 DNA sequence: TGTGCCAGTACCTTCACCCAGCAGGGGAGTGAAAAACTGTTTTTT.

This chain connects TRBV7-3 to TRBJ2-5, with 8 positions matching TRBD1. This CDR3 region has 15 residues. Trimming at V came to 5 bases and at J to 5 bases, leaving 10 bases not matched to a gene. Per germline, CDR1 SGHTA and CDR2 FQGTGA. The CDR3 DNA follows: TGTGCCAGCAGCCAACAGGGGGAGAAGCATGAGACCCAGTACTTC. Its translation: CASSQQGEKHETQYF.

The chain uses TRBV19 and TRBJ2-1, with D maybe TRBD2 (6 bases). CDR3 length equals 16 residues. V shed 4 bases and J shed 0 bases, with 13 bases lying between them. CDR1 is LNHDA, CDR2 SQIVND, per germline (reference sequence). CDR3 in amino acids: CASSTGTLSSYNEQFF. In DNA, the CDR3 is TGTGCCAGTAGTACTGGGACTCTAAGCTCCTACAATGAGCAGTTCTTC.

The rearrangement joins TRBV18 to TRBJ2-5; 9 bases are shared with TRBD1. The V gene's germline CDR1 is KGHSH and CDR2 LQKENI. CDR3 length: 15 amino acids. With 2 bases clipped from V and 5 bases from J, the junction kept 6 bases outside the gene matches. The CDR3 region is CASSPGTGRFETQYF. CDR3 sequence (DNA): TGTGCCAGCTCACCAGGGACAGGGAGGTTTGAGACCCAGTACTTC.

This clone is a singleton in its sample. This rearrangement joins TRBV5-1 to TRBJ1-4; D gene ambiguous. The CDR3 totals 14 residues. Germline CDR1 and CDR2: SGHRS and YFSETQ. V lost 1 base and J lost 7, with 11 bases in between. The CDR3 spells CASSLSRLGEKLFF. The CDR3 DNA follows: TGCGCCAGCAGCTTGAGCAGACTGGGTGAAAAACTGTTTTTT.

This chain's CDR3 is CASSTPSGGGYGYTF. CDR3 coding DNA: TGTGCCAGTAGTACACCCTCAGGAGGTGGCTATGGCTACACCTTC. The chain couples TRBV19 to TRBJ1-2, with D unresolved. CDR3 length: 15 residues. Germline V gene lookup returns CDR1 LNHDA and CDR2 SQIVND (reference sequence). Trimming shortened V by 4 bases and J by 4 bases, and 16 bases separated the two germline ends.

The chain carries TRBV3-1 (or the pseudogene TRBV3-2) and TRBJ1-6; 10 nucleotides line up with TRBD1. J gave up 9 bases and V 1 base, and 0 bases lay outside the gene matches. Germline CDR1 and CDR2: LGHDT and YNNKEL (reference sequence). The CDR3 covers 14 residues. The CDR3, as DNA: TGTGCCAGCAGCCAAGGACAGGGGGCTTCACCCCTCCACTTT. This encodes CASSQGQGASPLHF.

The CDR3 spells CASSSPGRPYEQYF. CDR3 coding DNA: TGCGCCAGCAGCTCCCCCGGGAGACCCTACGAGCAGTACTTC. This chain uses TRBV5-1 with TRBJ2-7; possibly TRBD2 for D (6 bases). From germline, CDR1 is SGHRS and CDR2 YFSETQ. Trimming shortened V by 3 bases and J by 2 bases, and 12 bases separated the two germline ends. This CDR3 contains 14 residues.

V is TRBV10-1 and J is TRBJ2-1; D might be TRBD2 (6 bases). V was trimmed by 4 bases and J by 5 bases, leaving 21 bases between them. Germline V gene data show CDR1 as WNHNN and CDR2 as SYGVQD (reference sequence). This CDR3 is 17 amino acids long. The CDR3 is CASSGTVTGGLNNEQFF. CDR3 bases: TGCGCCAGCAGTGGAACCGTCACCGGGGGTCTCAACAATGAGCAGTTCTTC.

The CDR3 region is CASSAPGGWDNSPLHF. In DNA, the CDR3 is TGTGCCAGCAGCGCCCCAGGGGGCTGGGATAATTCACCCCTCCACTTT. The rearrangement joins TRBV28 to TRBJ1-6, with 8 nucleotides matching TRBD1. Germline V gives CDR1 MDHEN, CDR2 SYDVKM. With 6 bases clipped from V and 5 bases from J, the junction kept 9 bases outside the gene matches. The CDR3 contains 16 residues.

V usage is TRBV9 and J usage is TRBJ1-2, with D unresolved. CDR1 is SGDLS and CDR2 is YYNGEE in the germline V gene. The CDR3 runs 12 residues. With 3 bases removed from V and 4 bases from J, the gap between germline ends came to 7 bases. Written as DNA, the CDR3 is TGTGCCAGCAGCGACAGTTCCTATGGCTACACCTTC. It yields the protein CASSDSSYGYTF.

This rearrangement joins TRBV3-1 (or the pseudogene TRBV3-2) to TRBJ1-1; 9 nucleotides match TRBD1. With 3 bases clipped from V and 3 bases from J, the junction kept 8 bases outside the gene matches. The CDR3 is made up of 16 amino acids. Germline V CDR1 and CDR2: LGHDT, YNNKEL (reference sequence). The CDR3 region has the DNA TGTGCCAGCAGCCACTCCCCGGGACAGGGAGACACTGAAGCTTTCTTT. Translated, it gives CASSHSPGQGDTEAFF.

The V gene is TRBV27, the J gene TRBJ2-3; weak D call: TRBD1 (6 bases). CDR3 length: 14 amino acids. CDR1 MNHEY and CDR2 SMNVEV come from the germline V gene (reference sequence). Trimming cost V 8 bases and J 2 bases, with 14 bases left between them. CDR3 amino acids: CASGASGATDTQYF. CDR3 coding DNA: TGTGCCAGCGGGGCCTCAGGGGCCACAGATACGCAGTATTTT.

J is TRBJ1-1 and V is TRBV7-9; TRBD1 might be the D (6 bases). The CDR3 spans 14 residues. V dropped 5 bases and J dropped 4 bases, with 14 bases sitting between them. CDR1 and CDR2 from the germline V gene are SEHNR and FQNEAQ (reference sequence). The DNA for the CDR3 is TGTGCCAGCAGCGAGAGCCAGGGGTCCACTGAAGCTTTCTTT. Its protein is CASSESQGSTEAFF.

V is TRBV29-1 and J is TRBJ2-3; maybe TRBD1 (6 bases). The ends were cut back, 5 bases at V and 4 bases at J, with 16 bases in the middle. Germline assignment: CDR1 SQVTM and CDR2 ANQGSEA. The CDR3 runs 14 residues. In nucleotides, the CDR3 is TGCAGCGTTCTACAGGGCAGGGGCGCAGATACGCAGTATTTT. Protein: CSVLQGRGADTQYF.

The chain has TRBV7-2 and TRBJ2-3; D not resolved. CDR3 size: 15 residues. The germline V gene encodes CDR1 SGHTA and CDR2 FQGNSA. V was clipped by 2 bases and J by 2 bases, with 11 bases between them. Written as DNA, the CDR3 is TGTGCCAGCAGCTTATTCGGCGGTAACACAGATACGCAGTATTTT. This translates into CASSLFGGNTDTQYF.

The V gene is TRBV29-1, the J gene TRBJ1-1; D is possibly TRBD1 (6 bases). The V end lost 8 bases, the J end lost 0 bases, and 16 bases lay between the germline ends. The CDR3 runs 14 residues. Per germline, CDR1 SQVTM and CDR2 ANQGSEA. The CDR3 spells CSTRGGRMNTEAFF. DNA of the CDR3: TGCAGCACCCGGGGGGGGCGGATGAACACTGAAGCTTTCTTT.

The CDR3 sequence is CASTPGTNYGYTF. The CDR3 region has the DNA TGTGCCAGCACCCCAGGCACCAACTATGGCTACACCTTC. This chain links TRBV11-2 with TRBJ1-2; D gene unclear. CDR3 length: 13 amino acids. The V gene's germline CDR1 is SGHAT and CDR2 FQNNGV. V gave up 7 bases and J gave up 2 bases, with 11 bases separating them.

The gene calls are TRBV3-1 (or the pseudogene TRBV3-2) and TRBJ1-5; D not certain. Deletions cut 5 bases from V and 4 bases from J, with 12 bases between. The CDR3 length is 14 residues. CDR1 and CDR2 from the germline V gene are LGHDT and YNNKEL (reference sequence). This CDR3 reads CASSYNLVNQPQHF. The CDR3 DNA reads TGTGCCAGCAGCTACAACCTCGTTAATCAGCCCCAGCATTTT.

In this sample, this clone turned up once. This chain uses TRBV5-1 with TRBJ2-5; 8 bases agree with TRBD2. J gave up 5 bases and V 4 bases, and 10 bases lay outside the gene matches. This CDR3 is built from 15 residues. CDR1 is SGHRS and CDR2 is YFSETQ in the germline V gene. CDR3 protein: CASSPGTRGSETQYF. CDR3 coding DNA: TGCGCCAGCAGCCCTGGGACTAGAGGTTCTGAGACCCAGTACTTC.

This clone was recorded only once. The chain uses TRBV5-1 and TRBJ2-3; TRBD1 might be the D (5 bases). Per germline, CDR1 SGHRS and CDR2 YFSETQ. The CDR3 has 14 residues. With 5 bases removed from V and 0 bases from J, the gap between germline ends came to 10 bases. CDR3 DNA sequence: TGCGCCAGCAGTGACAGCTCTAGCACAGATACGCAGTATTTT. Encoded protein: CASSDSSSTDTQYF.

The chain recombines TRBV4-1 with TRBJ2-7; D is ambiguous. Germline V CDR1 and CDR2: MGHRA, YSYEKL. V dropped 1 base and J dropped 1 base, with 8 bases sitting between them. The CDR3 consists of 14 residues. CDR3 in DNA: TGCGCCAGCAGCCAAGGGGCCCAGTCCTACGAGCAGTACTTC. Translation gives CASSQGAQSYEQYF.

Only one count was recorded for this clone. This sequence joins TRBV28 and TRBJ2-1, with a possible D match to TRBD1 (6 bases). Germline V gene lookup returns CDR1 MDHEN and CDR2 SYDVKM. The CDR3 is 13 residues long. Trimming stripped 2 bases from V and 11 bases from J, with 13 bases between. In DNA form, the CDR3 reads TGTGCCAGCAGTTTAGGGGACACACGAAAGCAGTTCTTC. It codes for CASSLGDTRKQFF.

The rearrangement links TRBV9 to TRBJ2-2, with 11 nucleotides matching TRBD1. The CDR3 runs 16 residues. V was clipped by 0 bases and J by 7 bases; unmatched bases: 5. CDR1 and CDR2 from the germline V gene are SGDLS and YYNGEE. The CDR3 nucleotides read TGTGCCAGCAGCGTAGACGGGACAGGGGGTATCGGGGAGCTGTTTTTT. This codes for CASSVDGTGGIGELFF.

This chain links TRBV12-3 or TRBV12-4 with TRBJ1-1; TRBD1 aligns across 7 bases. The CDR3 consists of 13 residues. After removal of 8 bases from V and 6 bases from J, the junction contained 9 bases not matched to a gene. The DNA for the CDR3 is TGTGCCAGCCGATTAGGGGGCAGGTCTGAAGCTTTCTTT. This sequence encodes CASRLGGRSEAFF.